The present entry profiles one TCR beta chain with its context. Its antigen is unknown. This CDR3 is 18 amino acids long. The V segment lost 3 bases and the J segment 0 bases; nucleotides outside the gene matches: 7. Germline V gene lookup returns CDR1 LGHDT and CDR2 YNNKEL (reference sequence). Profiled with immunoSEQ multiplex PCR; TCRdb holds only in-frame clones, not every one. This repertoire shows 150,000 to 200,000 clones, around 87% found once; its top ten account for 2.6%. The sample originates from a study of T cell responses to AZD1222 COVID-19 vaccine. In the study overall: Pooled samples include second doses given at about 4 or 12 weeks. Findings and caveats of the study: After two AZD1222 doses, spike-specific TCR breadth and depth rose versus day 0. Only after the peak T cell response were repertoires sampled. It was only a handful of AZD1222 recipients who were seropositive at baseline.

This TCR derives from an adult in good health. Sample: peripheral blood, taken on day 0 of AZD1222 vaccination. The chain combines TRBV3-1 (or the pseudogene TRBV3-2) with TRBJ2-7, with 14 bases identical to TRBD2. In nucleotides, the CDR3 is TGTGCCAGCAGCCATCACCTGGGACTAGCGGGAGACTCCTACGAGCAGTACTTC. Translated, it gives CASSHHLGLAGDSYEQYF.